The rows below give T cell receptor beta chains drawn from one sample of a study of T cell responses to AZD1222 COVID-19 vaccine. TCRdb keeps only in-frame clones here, not all; method: immunoSEQ multiplex PCR. The data contain tens of thousands of clones, 89% of them singletons. The sequencing here drew on peripheral blood, taken on day 0 of AZD1222 vaccination. The receptors originated from an adult in good health. Both conserved end residues are part of each CDR3. D genes are given only for firm matches.

TRBV25-1,TRBD2,CASRTSGSYEQYF
TRBV7-6,NA,CASSQGGVEKLFF
TRBV5-1,TRBD2,CASSPLLAGESDTQYF
TRBV27,NA,CASSPGDWLTDTQYF
TRBV6-5,TRBD2,CASSYGRTSAYNEQFF
TRBV15,NA,CATSTDVYGYTF
TRBV12-3/TRBV12-4,NA,CASTPRVNNEQFF
TRBV15,NA,CATSRDARDNEQFF
TRBV5-1,NA,CASSLIGSGSTDTQYF
TRBV6-5,NA,CASSYSEMNTEAFF
TRBV5-1,NA,CASSYNTGELFF
TRBV27,NA,CASSPTGATYEQYF
TRBV7-9,NA,CASSIRVRDTQYF
TRBV5-1,NA,CASSEWEAQETQYF
TRBV5-6,NA,CASSWTRGNTGELFF
TRBV5-6,NA,CASSFYRVNTGELFF
TRBV24-1,NA,CATSVEFGYGYTF
TRBV11-2,TRBD1,CASSWDRGVTGELFF
TRBV4-2,NA,CASSQDEGTGGYTF
TRBV9,NA,CASSPDPKQIQPQHF
TRBV7-3,TRBD1,CASSAKPTGLVHF
TRBV21-1,NA,CASSKASNGTAYGYTF
TRBV12-3/TRBV12-4,NA,CASSSSGGGYTF
TRBV2,NA,CASSGTFAIFYTF
TRBV2,NA,CASSVWGVGEKLFF
TRBV4-1,TRBD1,CASSQDKGEQGNGELFF
TRBV7-9,NA,CASSRDGETYGYTF
TRBV15,TRBD1,CATSREQGGTYEQYF
TRBV9,NA,CASRSDGAEQFF
TRBV11-2,NA,CASRWGARNTEAFF
TRBV6-5,TRBD2,CASSYSGGEVTGELFF
TRBV9,NA,CASSVGAGWAYEQYF
TRBV3-1/TRBV3-2,NA,CASSQEWLDFAPYEQYF
TRBV29-1,NA,CSAQWGSGETQYF
TRBV6-5,NA,CASSKWISGNTIYF
TRBV10-3,NA,CAISTRSIGGNTIYF
TRBV18,TRBD1,CASSPGTGSTGELFF
TRBV27,NA,CASSLRQVQDTEAFF
TRBV6-5,NA,CASRTGAGYNSPLHF
TRBV4-1,TRBD2,CASSQEVASGSPYEQYF
TRBV5-1,TRBD2,CASSLAGTSGTYEQYF
TRBV11-2,TRBD1,CASTLGQGNSNQPQHF
TRBV20-1,NA,CSASRGKGTGELFF
TRBV5-1,NA,CASSSPVAGTSYEQYF
TRBV29-1,NA,CSVEYRAVGNEQFF
TRBV6-5,NA,CASQRVRQETQYF
TRBV12-3/TRBV12-4,NA,CASSLGARAQHF
TRBV29-1,NA,CSVPGTERGWDTEAFF
TRBV6-5,NA,CASRTPDSNNYGYTF
TRBV5-1,TRBD2,CASSKQSGGREQYF
TRBV9,NA,CASSITSSSGELFF
TRBV14,TRBD2,CASSHRLAGRPRLSTGELFF
TRBV10-2,TRBD2,CASSVRLAGVSTFEQYF
TRBV4-2,NA,CASSQGRGLNTEAFF
TRBV7-2,TRBD1,CASSLVSGQGAYEQYF
TRBV11-2,NA,CASSLVPGTRETQYF
TRBV24-1,NA,CATSAGVNSPLHF
TRBV9,TRBD2,CASSTGSGGVFNEQFF